Presented here are 14 T cell receptor beta chains from one specimen sequenced in a study of Ad26.COV2.S vaccination and SARS-CoV-2 variants. Treatment defined: 19 received Ad26.COV2.S at low or high dose, single or two shots; several received placebo; per-sample allocation not given. Specimen acquisition occurred on day 63 following the initial vaccine or placebo injection. Sequenced by immunoSEQ multiplex PCR; TCRdb stores in-frame clones only, minus some. The sample includes some 320,000 clones, around 83% of them seen just once. The sequences come from peripheral blood, collected in a trial of Ad26.COV2.S vaccine versus placebo. The receptor set was obtained from a person aged 18-60 years who received the Ad26.COV2.S COVID-19 vaccine or a placebo.

The gene calls are TRBV6-5 and TRBJ1-1; perhaps TRBD1 as D (5 bases). The CDR3 length is 14 residues. CDR1 and CDR2 (germline): MNHEY, SVGAGI. The V end lost 4 bases, the J end lost 6 bases, and 15 bases lay between the germline ends. The CDR3 DNA follows: TGTGCCAGCAGTTCCCGAGCGTGGGGGGCTGAAGCTTTCTTT. Its protein is CASSSRAWGAEAFF.

This sequence joins TRBV2 and TRBJ2-7, with D perhaps matching TRBD1 or TRBD2 (5 bases each). The CDR3 sequence is 13 residues long. CDR1 is SNHLY, CDR2 FYNNEI, per germline. The germline V and J ends were trimmed by 4 bases and 1 base, with 8 bases remaining between them. CDR3: CASSGGGSYEQYF. The CDR3 coding sequence is TGTGCCAGCAGTGGTGGGGGTTCCTACGAGCAGTACTTC.

The J gene is TRBJ2-1, the V gene TRBV19, with 14 bases aligning to TRBD2. This CDR3 comprises 15 residues. Germline values: CDR1 LNHDA, CDR2 SQIVND (reference sequence). The ends lost 11 bases at V and 9 bases at J; junction bases unmatched: 12. CDR3 in DNA: TGTGCCTCCAAAAGACTAGCGGGGGGGCTAGGTGAGCAGTTCTTC. Translating gives CASKRLAGGLGEQFF.

The chain employs TRBV5-4 and TRBJ1-4; a possible D gene is TRBD1 (5 bases). Deletions cut 0 bases from V and 11 bases from J, with 11 bases between. Germline loops: CDR1 SGHNT, CDR2 YYREEE (reference sequence). The CDR3 spans 13 residues. The DNA for the CDR3 is TGTGCCAGCAGCTTGGTGCAGGGACGGAAACTGTTTTTT. Translated: CASSLVQGRKLFF.

This clone came up once. This chain connects TRBV11-2 to TRBJ2-2; D possibly corresponds to TRBD2 (5 bases). Germline values: CDR1 SGHAT, CDR2 FQNNGV. V was cut by 1 base and J by 2 bases, with 17 bases left in between. The CDR3 contains 18 residues. The CDR3 DNA reads as TGTGCCAGCAGCTTAGCCCTGGTAGGGAGCGCAAACACCGGGGAGCTGTTTTTT. It codes for CASSLALVGSANTGELFF.

V is TRBV6-5 and J is TRBJ2-7; D perhaps matches TRBD2 (6 bases). CDR1 and CDR2 (germline): MNHEY, SVGAGI. The V and J ends lost 8 bases and 2 bases respectively, with 16 bases between them. There are 14 residues in the CDR3. This CDR3 is CASEESTGAYEQYF. Here the CDR3 DNA reads TGTGCCAGCGAGGAGTCGACGGGAGCCTACGAGCAGTACTTC.

The genes are TRBV3-1 (or the pseudogene TRBV3-2) and TRBJ1-1, with 7 bases fitting TRBD1. In germline, CDR1 is LGHDT, CDR2 YNNKEL (reference sequence). After removal of 1 base from V and 1 base from J, the junction contained 9 bases not matched to a gene. This CDR3 has 17 residues. CDR3 in DNA: TGTGCCAGCAGCCAAGCAACGGGACAGAAAGGGAACACTGAAGCTTTCTTT. This encodes CASSQATGQKGNTEAFF.

This chain joins TRBV6-2 or TRBV6-3 and TRBJ1-2; no reliable D call. V was trimmed by 3 bases and J by 5 bases, leaving 19 bases between them. The CDR3 runs 16 residues. The V gene's germline CDR1 is MNHEY and CDR2 SVGEGT. The CDR3 reads CASSYSGMFTGYGYTF. The CDR3 DNA reads as TGTGCCAGCAGTTATTCCGGGATGTTCACCGGGTATGGCTACACCTTC.

The V and J genes are TRBV3-1 (or the pseudogene TRBV3-2) and TRBJ1-1; possibly TRBD1 for D (5 bases). The CDR3 extends over 13 amino acids. V was pared by 4 bases and J by 3 bases, with 9 bases between. The germline V gene has CDR1 LGHDT and CDR2 YNNKEL (reference sequence). The CDR3 DNA sequence: TGTGCCAGCAGCCTCAGGGATTACACTGAAGCTTTCTTT. It encodes CASSLRDYTEAFF.

This chain links TRBV18 with TRBJ1-1; D ambiguous. From germline, CDR1 is KGHSH and CDR2 LQKENI. The CDR3 totals 15 residues. With 3 bases removed from V and 0 bases from J, the gap between germline ends came to 11 bases. The CDR3 DNA reads as TGTGCCAGCTCACCCGCTTCTCAGTTGAACACTGAAGCTTTCTTT. Protein sequence: CASSPASQLNTEAFF.

This clone was seen a single time. The CDR3 reads CASSPRTGGGGIYGYTF. The CDR3 region has the DNA TGCGCCAGCAGCCCAAGGACAGGGGGAGGGGGGATCTATGGCTACACCTTC. The gene calls are TRBV4-3 and TRBJ1-2; 10 bases map to TRBD1. The CDR3 is 17 residues long. V shed 4 bases and J 4 bases; nucleotides not matched to a gene: 12. CDR1 is LGHNA, CDR2 YSLEER, per germline.

CDR3 DNA sequence: TGTGCCAGCAGCTTCAGCGGTTGGGACACAGATACGCAGTATTTT. This sequence encodes CASSFSGWDTDTQYF. The rearrangement links TRBV5-4 to TRBJ2-3, with a weak D call TRBD2 (5 bases). The CDR3 has 15 amino acids. The V and J ends lost 2 bases and 2 bases respectively, with 12 bases between them. CDR1 and CDR2 (germline): SGHNT, YYREEE (reference sequence).

This clone was found once. The chain has TRBV3-1 (or the pseudogene TRBV3-2) and TRBJ1-1, with 7 nucleotides matching TRBD1. The CDR3 loop spans 16 amino acids. Germline V CDR1 and CDR2: LGHDT, YNNKEL (reference sequence). With V trimmed by 7 bases and J by 0 bases, 11 bases remained unmatched. The CDR3: CASIRGGVGLNTEAFF. The DNA of the CDR3 is TGTGCCAGCATAAGAGGGGGCGTAGGTCTGAACACTGAAGCTTTCTTT.

The J gene is TRBJ1-2, the V gene TRBV5-4; no firm D call. V dropped 3 bases and J dropped 0 bases, with 3 bases sitting between them. Germline assignment: CDR1 SGHNT and CDR2 YYREEE (reference sequence). The CDR3 runs 12 residues. This CDR3 reads CASSSSNYGYTF. CDR3 DNA sequence: TGTGCCAGCAGCTCTTCTAACTATGGCTACACCTTC.